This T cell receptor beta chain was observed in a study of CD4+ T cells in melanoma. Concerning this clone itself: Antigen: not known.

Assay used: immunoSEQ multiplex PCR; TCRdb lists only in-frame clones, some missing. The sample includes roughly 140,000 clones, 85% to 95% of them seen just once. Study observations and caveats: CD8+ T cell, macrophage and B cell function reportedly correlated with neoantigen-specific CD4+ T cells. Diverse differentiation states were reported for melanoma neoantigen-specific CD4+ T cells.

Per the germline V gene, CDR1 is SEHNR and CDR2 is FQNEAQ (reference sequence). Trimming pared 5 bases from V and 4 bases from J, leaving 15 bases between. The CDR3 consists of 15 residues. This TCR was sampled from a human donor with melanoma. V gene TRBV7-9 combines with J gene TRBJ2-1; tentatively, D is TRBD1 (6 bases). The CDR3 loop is CASSTKGHRYNEQFF. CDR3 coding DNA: TGTGCCAGCAGCACAAAGGGACACCGATACAATGAGCAGTTCTTC.